Below are 10 T cell receptor beta chains sequenced from a single sample in a study of CD4+ T cells in melanoma. Produced via immunoSEQ multiplex PCR; TCRdb's table is partial and in-frame only. The table shows more than 90,000 clones, with around 92% occurring only once. Sequencing was done on a sample of peripheral blood. These receptors all stem from a human donor with melanoma.

The chain joins TRBV19 to TRBJ2-1; maybe TRBD1 (5 bases). The CDR3 loop spans 13 amino acids. Germline CDR1 LNHDA, CDR2 SQIVND (reference sequence). V was pared by 2 bases and J by 4 bases, with 6 bases between. The DNA for the CDR3 is TGTGCCAGTAGTATAAACAGGTACAATGAGCAGTTCTTC. It yields the protein CASSINRYNEQFF.

The V gene is TRBV5-1, the J gene TRBJ2-7; TRBD1 or TRBD2 may be the D gene (7 bases each). This CDR3 spans 13 amino acids. Germline V gives CDR1 SGHRS, CDR2 YFSETQ. Trimming took 7 bases from V and 0 from J, leaving 11 bases between them. CDR3 nucleotide sequence: TGCGCCAGCCAGGGGGGGACCTCCTACGAGCAGTACTTC. Translated, it gives CASQGGTSYEQYF.

The CDR3 region has the DNA TGTGCCACCCCAGGGGAGGCAGCCACCGGGGAGCTGTTTTTT. Amino acids: CATPGEAATGELFF. This chain connects TRBV19 to TRBJ2-2; D is perhaps TRBD1 or TRBD2 (6 bases each). Germline CDR1 is LNHDA and CDR2 is SQIVND (reference sequence). CDR3 size: 14 residues. The V gene lost 10 bases and the J gene lost 4 bases, with 16 bases spanning the gap.

This clone has a single count. J is TRBJ2-1 and V is TRBV14, with a weak D call TRBD1 (6 bases). The CDR3 is made up of 15 amino acids. CDR1 is SGHDN, CDR2 FVKESK, per germline. The V end lost 6 bases, the J end lost 3 bases, and 15 bases lay between the germline ends. The CDR3, as DNA: TGTGCCAGCAGTCCAAATCAGGGGTTCTACAATGAGCAGTTCTTC. Translation: CASSPNQGFYNEQFF.

The chain uses TRBV9 and TRBJ1-2; no definite D call. The V gene lost 3 bases and the J gene lost 2 bases, with 14 bases spanning the gap. The CDR3 extends over 15 amino acids. CDR1 SGDLS and CDR2 YYNGEE come from the germline V gene. This CDR3 is CASSAAMGENYGYTF. As DNA, the CDR3 is TGTGCCAGCAGCGCAGCTATGGGTGAGAACTATGGCTACACCTTC. The variable domain in full, completed from reference TRBV9 and TRBJ1-2, reads DSGVTQTPKHLITATGQRVTLRCSPRSGDLSVYWYQQSLDQGLQFLIQYYNGEERAKGNILERFSAQQFPDLHSELNLSSLELGDSALYFCASSAAMGENYGYTFGSGTRLTVV.

This sequence joins TRBV18 and TRBJ1-1, with D unresolved. The germline V gene encodes CDR1 KGHSH and CDR2 LQKENI. V was cut by 4 bases and J by 7 bases, with 7 bases left in between. CDR3 length: 11 amino acids. The CDR3 nucleotides read TGTGCCAGCTCACAGGGCATTGAAGCTTTCTTT. Its translation is CASSQGIEAFF.

The rearrangement joins TRBV2 to TRBJ1-2; 9 bases map to TRBD1. The CDR3 spans 14 residues. Trimming removed 8 bases from V and 5 bases from J; junction bases left unmatched: 9. The germline gives CDR1 SNHLY, CDR2 FYNNEI. The DNA of the CDR3 is TGTGCCAGCGGGGACAGGGACAGGATATATGGCTACACCTTC. The encoded protein is CASGDRDRIYGYTF.

The V call is TRBV4-2, the J call TRBJ2-5; D is perhaps TRBD2 (6 bases). Per germline, CDR1 LGHNA and CDR2 YNFKEQ. The CDR3 length is 14 residues. Trimming stripped 0 bases from V and 5 bases from J, with 10 bases between. CDR3 DNA: TGTGCCAGCAGCCAAGAGACTAGTACCGAGACCCAGTACTTC. Protein product: CASSQETSTETQYF.

The gene calls are TRBV5-4 and TRBJ1-2; TRBD1 agrees at 9 bases. This CDR3 is 14 amino acids long. CDR1 is SGHNT and CDR2 is YYREEE in the germline V gene (reference sequence). V was pared by 5 bases and J by 2 bases, with 4 bases of the junction left unmatched. CDR3 amino acids: CASRVGTGNYGYTF. The CDR3 DNA reads as TGTGCCAGCAGAGTCGGGACAGGGAACTATGGCTACACCTTC. The full variable domain, its missing parts supplied by reference TRBV5-4 and TRBJ1-2, is ETGVTQSPTHLIKTRGQQVTLRCSSQSGHNTVSWYQQALGQGPQFIFQYYREEENGRGNFPPRFSGLQFPNYSSELNVNALELDDSALYLCASRVGTGNYGYTFGSGTRLTVV.

The chain combines TRBV6-1 with TRBJ1-5; possibly TRBD1 for D (6 bases). Trimming pared 2 bases from V and 3 bases from J, leaving 8 bases between. The CDR3 sequence is 14 residues long. From germline, CDR1 is MNHNS and CDR2 SASEGT. CDR3: CASSEYRDNQPQHF. The DNA for the CDR3 is TGTGCCAGCAGTGAATACAGGGACAATCAGCCCCAGCATTTT.